A single sample gave rise to the 23 T cell receptor beta chains below, sequenced in a study of blood T cell repertoires in COVID-19 (dated by TCRdb to about 2020). The library relied on the immunoSEQ multiplex PCR assay. Not all clones reach the TCRdb copy of this immuneACCESS table, which keeps in-frame sequences only. Checked studies attribute under half of the gap to unresolved V genes and leave the rest unexplained. The table for this sample lists approximately 450,000 clones; around 88% of them were counted only once. 4.3% of the sample goes to the ten largest clones. The sample taken for sequencing was peripheral blood. These receptor sequences come from a woman under 40 with acute or convalescent COVID-19.

The chain uses TRBV19 and TRBJ1-1; tentative D call: TRBD1 (6 bases). The V end was cut by 5 bases, the J end by 5 bases, with 15 bases between. The CDR3 is made up of 14 amino acids. Germline loops: CDR1 LNHDA, CDR2 SQIVND (reference sequence). In DNA form, the CDR3 reads TGTGCCAGTAGTCAACCCAGGGGATTGACTGAAGCTTTCTTT. Encoded protein: CASSQPRGLTEAFF.

V gene TRBV5-1 combines with J gene TRBJ2-2, with D uncertain. The V gene lost 7 bases and the J gene lost 0 bases, with 19 bases spanning the gap. There are 17 residues in the CDR3. Germline loops: CDR1 SGHRS, CDR2 YFSETQ. CDR3 amino acids: CASFLGLPKANTGELFF. The CDR3 nucleotides read TGCGCCAGCTTTCTCGGTTTGCCAAAAGCGAACACCGGGGAGCTGTTTTTT.

This clone has more than one count but fewer than ten. The chain uses TRBV4-1 and TRBJ1-1; 9 bases line up with TRBD1. Trimming cost V 4 bases and J 4 bases; bases outside gene matches: 4. The CDR3 spans 14 residues. Germline values: CDR1 MGHRA, CDR2 YSYEKL. Here the CDR3 reads CASSPGQGGTEAFF. As DNA, the CDR3 is TGCGCCAGCAGCCCGGGACAGGGAGGCACTGAAGCTTTCTTT.

This chain uses TRBV6-1 with TRBJ1-5; maybe TRBD1 (6 bases). Germline V gene data show CDR1 as MNHNS and CDR2 as SASEGT. This CDR3 has 15 amino acids. V gave up 8 bases and J gave up 5 bases, with 19 bases separating them. The CDR3: CASGRGRLGDQPQHF. In DNA form, the CDR3 reads TGTGCCAGCGGCAGGGGAAGGCTAGGCGATCAGCCCCAGCATTTT.

This chain links TRBV2 with TRBJ1-4; 9 bases align to TRBD1. The CDR3 covers 16 residues. J lost 7 bases, V lost 3 bases, and 9 bases had no gene match. Germline CDR1 and CDR2: SNHLY and FYNNEI. Here the CDR3 DNA reads TGTGCCAGCAGTGATGGGACAGGGACTTTCGGTGAAAAACTGTTTTTT. It specifies CASSDGTGTFGEKLFF.

V gene TRBV11-2 combines with J gene TRBJ2-1; D might be TRBD1 (7 bases). CDR3 length equals 16 residues. The V end lost 1 base, the J end lost 4 bases, and 14 bases lay between the germline ends. From germline, CDR1 is SGHAT and CDR2 FQNNGV. CDR3 coding DNA: TGTGCCAGCAGCTTAGTTGGAGGGGGCTTATACAATGAGCAGTTCTTC. Residues: CASSLVGGGLYNEQFF.

The genes are TRBV19 and TRBJ1-5; the match to TRBD1 covers 9 bases. The CDR3 loop spans 16 amino acids. V lost 6 bases to trimming and J lost 6 bases; unmatched junction nucleotides: 12. Germline CDR1 is LNHDA and CDR2 is SQIVND (reference sequence). The CDR3 DNA is TGTGCCAGTAGCCCATCCGGAATGGACAGGGGTCAGCCCCAGCATTTT. Its translation is CASSPSGMDRGQPQHF.

This clone was counted once. The chain has TRBV19 and TRBJ2-1; 12 positions match TRBD2. CDR3 length: 16 residues. Germline-derived CDR1 and CDR2 are LNHDA and SQIVND (reference sequence). The trim removed 6 bases at V and 2 bases at J, leaving 5 bases unmatched. The CDR3 DNA reads as TGTGCCAGTAGGCTTGCTAGCGGGGGGGCCTACAATGAGCAGTTCTTC. It yields the protein CASRLASGGAYNEQFF. The complete variable domain, with remaining parts taken from reference TRBV19 and TRBJ2-1, reads DGGITQSPKYLFRKEGQNVTLSCEQNLNHDAMYWYRQDPGQGLRLIYYSQIVNDFQKGDIAEGYSVSREKKESFPLTVTSAQKNPTAFYLCASRLASGGAYNEQFFGPGTRLTVL.

The rearrangement uses TRBV27 and TRBJ2-2; D might be TRBD1 (5 bases). V dropped 5 bases and J dropped 6 bases, with 7 bases sitting between them. The CDR3 has 12 residues. Germline V lookup: CDR1 MNHEY, CDR2 SMNVEV (reference sequence). The CDR3 DNA follows: TGTGCCAGCAGTCAGGGTTCCGGGGAGCTGTTTTTT. It encodes CASSQGSGELFF.

This CDR3 is CASSPGSGNTIYF. CDR3 bases: TGTGCCAGCAGCCCCGGCTCTGGAAACACCATATATTTT. This chain uses TRBV5-4 with TRBJ1-3; D remains ambiguous. The germline gives CDR1 SGHNT, CDR2 YYREEE (reference sequence). The CDR3 totals 13 residues. Between the trimmed V and J ends, which lost 4 bases and 0 bases, there was a span of 5 bases.

The chain has TRBV5-4 and TRBJ1-2; D is perhaps TRBD1 (6 bases). Germline V gene lookup returns CDR1 SGHNT and CDR2 YYREEE (reference sequence). Between the trimmed V and J ends, which lost 4 bases and 8 bases, there was a span of 12 bases. This CDR3 contains 12 residues. As DNA, the CDR3 is TGTGCCAGCAGCCCGGACAGATACGGCTACACCTTC. Protein product: CASSPDRYGYTF.

The V call is TRBV19, the J call TRBJ2-6; possibly TRBD1 for D (7 bases). CDR1 is LNHDA and CDR2 is SQIVND in the germline V gene (reference sequence). Trimming left V 5 bases short and J 1 base short, with 18 bases between. The CDR3 extends over 18 amino acids. CDR3 DNA: TGTGCCAGTAGTTCCTCTCGACAGGGAGGATCTGGGGCCAACGTCCTGACTTTC. Translating gives CASSSSRQGGSGANVLTF.

The J gene is TRBJ2-1, the V gene TRBV9, with a weak D call TRBD2 (5 bases). The CDR3 totals 13 residues. Per germline, CDR1 SGDLS and CDR2 YYNGEE. V shed 7 bases and J shed 7 bases, with 15 bases lying between them. This chain's CDR3 is CASGHGVGNEQFF. CDR3 sequence (DNA): TGTGCCAGCGGTCACGGGGTCGGGAATGAGCAGTTCTTC.

The rearrangement links TRBV7-9 to TRBJ2-7, with D maybe TRBD1 (5 bases). CDR3 length: 18 amino acids. V was clipped by 5 bases and J by 2 bases, with 25 bases between them. The germline CDR1 and CDR2 sequences are SEHNR and FQNEAQ (reference sequence). CDR3 nucleotide sequence: TGTGCCAGCAGCCCTACCGGATTCAGGGAAAACAGGCCCTACGAGCAGTACTTC. Protein sequence: CASSPTGFRENRPYEQYF.

The gene calls are TRBV28 and TRBJ2-5; 8 bases map to TRBD1. Germline lookup yields CDR1 MDHEN and CDR2 SYDVKM. The length of the CDR3 is 17 residues. V shed 7 bases, J shed 0 bases, and the junction held 13 bases outside the gene matches. CDR3 sequence reads: CASIGRRGQDDQETQYF. The CDR3 DNA is TGTGCCAGCATCGGCCGCAGGGGGCAAGACGACCAAGAGACCCAGTACTTC.

The chain has TRBV9 and TRBJ1-6; D is ambiguous. There are 12 residues in the CDR3. Germline V gene data show CDR1 as SGDLS and CDR2 as YYNGEE. V was pared by 7 bases and J by 7 bases, with 9 bases between. The CDR3 spells CASLFGNSPLHF. In DNA, the CDR3 is TGTGCCAGCCTCTTCGGGAATTCACCCCTCCACTTT.

This chain uses TRBV28 with TRBJ1-6, with D possibly TRBD1 on 6 matching bases. V was pared by 5 bases and J by 0 bases, with 11 bases between. This CDR3 has 16 residues. Germline CDR1 reads MDHEN; CDR2 reads SYDVKM. This chain's CDR3 is CASSGQRSSYNSPLHF. CDR3 in DNA: TGTGCCAGCAGTGGACAGAGGAGCTCCTATAATTCACCCCTCCACTTT.

V is TRBV21-1 and J is TRBJ2-3; the table's TRBD2 call for D was not verified on the DNA. TRBV21-1 is annotated as a pseudogene. This CDR3 has 16 residues. The CDR3 nucleotides are TGTGCCAGCAGCAATCGGACTAGCGGGGAGGGAGATACGCAGTATTTT. It encodes CASSNRTSGEGDTQYF.

The J gene is TRBJ1-5, the V gene TRBV20-1; D perhaps matches TRBD1 (6 bases). The CDR3 totals 15 residues. Deletions cut 3 bases from V and 4 bases from J, with 16 bases between. Germline-derived CDR1 and CDR2 are DFQATT and SNEGSKA (reference sequence). The DNA of the CDR3 is TGCAGTGCTAGTAGGTTGAGGGGGGGAAATCAGCCCCAGCATTTT. Translated, it gives CSASRLRGGNQPQHF.

This chain uses TRBV9 with TRBJ2-5, with 11 positions matching TRBD2. Losses at the gene ends were 4 bases for V and 1 base for J; bases not matched to a gene: 6. The germline gives CDR1 SGDLS, CDR2 YYNGEE. The CDR3 loop spans 16 amino acids. The CDR3 coding sequence is TGTGCCAGCAGCCTCCATAGCGGGGGGGCCCAAGAGACCCAGTACTTC. This encodes CASSLHSGGAQETQYF.

The J gene is TRBJ1-1, the V gene TRBV30; D is unresolved. In germline, CDR1 is GTSNPN, CDR2 SVGIG (reference sequence). V was cut by 5 bases and J by 1 base, with 5 bases left in between. The CDR3 is 11 amino acids. The CDR3 sequence is CAWLRNTEAFF. As DNA, the CDR3 is TGTGCCTGGCTGAGGAACACTGAAGCTTTCTTT. The variable domain in full, with the rest retrieved from reference TRBV30 and TRBJ1-1, is SQTIHQWPATLVQPVGSPLSLECTVEGTSNPNLYWYRQAAGRGLQLLFYSVGIGQISSEVPQNLSASRPQDRQFILSSKKLLLSDSGFYLCAWLRNTEAFFGQGTRLTVV.

The gene calls are TRBV7-4 and TRBJ2-4, with 8 bases that match TRBD1. Germline V CDR1 and CDR2: SGHVT, SQSDAQ. V shed 2 bases, J shed 3 bases, and the junction held 9 bases outside the gene matches. The CDR3 contains 17 residues. CDR3 sequence: CASSLRGQGLNKNIQYF. As DNA, the CDR3 is TGTGCCAGCAGCTTACGCGGACAGGGCCTAAACAAAAACATTCAGTACTTC.

This clone was found once. The CDR3 coding sequence is TGTGCCAGTAGTATAGCCTCGCAGGGCGGCTATGGCTACACCTTC. Protein sequence: CASSIASQGGYGYTF. J is TRBJ1-2 and V is TRBV19, with a tentative D call TRBD1 (5 bases). This CDR3 is 15 amino acids long. The V gene lost 1 base and the J gene lost 4 bases, with 13 bases spanning the gap. Per germline, CDR1 LNHDA and CDR2 SQIVND (reference sequence).